This T cell receptor beta chain appears in the sequencing data of a study of cytomegalovirus exposure and HLA in healthy donors (dated by TCRdb to about 2017). A note on the overall study: An earlier analysis of approximately 640 of the donors reported more than 250 Gb of sequence data and 117 million unique TCR beta sequences from around 200 million T cells. An early release covering over 500 HLA-typed donors comprised 300 to 350 gigabases of sequencing data and roughly 85 million unique TCR sequences. Of the 300 to 500 genotyped donors, roughly 76% were placed in the genetic ancestry cluster associated with self-reported Caucasian donors. The study aimed to test whether signatures of past pathogen exposure could be identified by cataloging public T cell receptors. The T cell repertoires of some 670 subjects were profiled by immunosequencing and related to cytomegalovirus serostatus. In addition to the first cohort of 650 to 750 subjects, a separate validation cohort of 100 to 150 different subjects was used. High-throughput TCR immunosequencing, statistical association of individual TCRs with disease status, and machine learning were combined to predict cytomegalovirus infection status. A later analysis re-analyzed previously published TCR beta repertoires from 666 donors and added high-resolution HLA genotyping to study TCR occurrence patterns. In the later analysis, no new phenotypic data were used to find candidate immune exposures; instead, reliance was placed on TCR beta sequences and their occurrence across donors. To decide whether each TCR beta V gene segment behaved as functional or pseudogenic, an earlier analysis of some 600 of the donors relied on high-throughput TCR beta sequencing. Alongside the repertoire data, information on donor age, sex, ethnicity and CMV serostatus was compiled. A later genetic analysis used genome-wide SNP genotypes for about 60% of the roughly 700 donors, treating that subset as a discovery cohort. Every repertoire in the discovery cohort had been generated on one and the same sequencing platform. HLA typing covered class I and class II loci at four-digit resolution. The number of typed donors differed by locus: roughly 620-640 for A, B, C, DRB1 and DQB1; 522 for DQA1; some 590 for DPA1; and approximately 450 for DPB1. Four to six DR-DQ haplotypes were handled as single units for association and clustering, since linkage in the cohort was strong. On average, 235,054 unique TCR beta nucleotide sequences were sequenced per donor among about 400 genotyped donors of the cohort, with roughly 18% of those sequences being non-productive. Results and caveats for the whole study, not just this receptor: Some IMGT-functional V segments, including TRBV6-2 and TRBV6-3, could not be distinguished by the 87-base-pair reads and were therefore excluded. In a later analysis, 16,951 TCR beta sequences were associated with specific HLA alleles at a false discovery rate of 0.05. Several of the top co-occurrence clusters appeared to be linked to parvovirus B19, influenza, CMV and Epstein-Barr virus, according to a later analysis. When HLA alleles, especially DR and DQ, strongly co-occurred, attributing TCR associations to individual alleles was difficult. It was suggested by the authors that the approach could potentially be generalized to other disease states and immunological phenotypes. Because some donors lacked HLA typing at each locus, the association tests relied only on the typed subset. This cohort had only TCR beta chains sequenced, and the lack of alpha or paired-chain data limited which features could be detected. Sequencing depth was assumed to be roughly uniform across donors in the presence/absence analyses, though that assumption may not hold. In vitro tests confirmed that a few of the cytomegalovirus-associated TCR beta chains recognize cytomegalovirus antigens. According to a later genetic analysis, donors in an Asian-associated ancestry cluster had fewer N-insertions in productive TCRs than the approximately 630-donor mean. A total of roughly 160 TCR beta chains were listed by the study as associated with cytomegalovirus. In a later analysis, HLA-associated TCR beta chains were found to be more clonally expanded and to have lower generation probabilities than equally common non-associated chains. Cytomegalovirus status was reported to be diagnosed by the classifier with high specificity and sensitivity in both the original and validation cohorts. The earlier analysis of about 600 of the donors excluded some 15 rarely observed V segments, including chromosome 9 orphons, because counts were too low. For the cohort, immune exposure information was limited to CMV serostatus. A group of highly shared sequence variants was considered likely to be a technical artifact of the sequencing pipeline. In a later analysis, the rate of TCR association differed among HLA loci, with DRB1 alleles having the most associated TCRs and HLA-C alleles having the fewest. According to a later analysis, most CMV-associated TCR beta chains appeared to be HLA-restricted, and the HLA associations seemed to be driven largely by CMV exposure. An association between a missense DCLRE1C variant and V-gene and J-gene trimming of TCR beta chains was found in a later genetic analysis and replicated in an independent cohort. While some public TCRs were present in many individuals, most TCR sequences turned up only very rarely across donors. A further reported finding was that TCR beta sequences accurately predicted the HLA-A and HLA-B alleles for most subjects in the first cohort. Linkage disequilibrium might explain the correlated functional status among segregating V segments, but an unknown experimental factor could not be ruled out. In an earlier analysis of approximately 590 of the donors, most TCR beta V segments appeared in productive rearrangements about 90% or about 30% of the time, broadly matching IMGT annotations.

Libraries were made using the immunoSEQ multiplex PCR assay. For the multiplex PCR, a mixture combining 60 forward primers for TCR Vbeta segments and 13 reverse primers for TCR Jbeta segments was used. The CDR3 region of rearranged TCR beta genes was amplified from genomic DNA with a multiplex PCR assay. The Illumina HiSeq System was used to sequence the amplified TCR beta libraries as 87-base-pair reads. Processing in the source paper ran as follows. In a later analysis, roughly 80 million unique TCR beta chains were counted across the approximately 620 repertoires, and approximately 11 million of these chains were shared by at least two donors. A nearest-neighbor algorithm error-corrected the raw reads and collapsed the reads into unique sequences, merging closely related sequences to remove PCR and sequencing errors. CDR3 sequences were aligned to IMGT reference sequences to assign V, D and J gene segments. For a sequence to be retained, at least a six-nucleotide match to both a V gene segment and a J gene segment was required. Rearrangements were called productive when the CDR3 lacked stop codons and stayed in frame with V and J; all others were non-productive. Following IMGT convention, CDR3 was defined as the stretch from the second conserved V-encoded cysteine up to the conserved J-encoded phenylalanine. Sequences without an unambiguous match to a single V gene segment were excluded from the earlier analysis of about 640 of the donors. In an earlier analysis of 587 of the donors, V segments were called functional above 56.7% productive rearrangements and were called segregating when the between-donor standard deviation exceeded 5%. A statistical classification framework was developed to diagnose cytomegalovirus status using the catalog of TCR beta chain sequences. In a later analysis, TCR nucleotide sequences were compared against IMGT/GENE-DB human TR gene sequences so that V and J genes could be assigned. Using the TCRdist pipeline, a later analysis assigned CDR3 sequences along with most-parsimonious VDJ recombination scenarios. A later analysis defined each TCR beta chain by its CDR3 amino acid sequence plus V-gene family, and excluded reads lacking a unique V-gene family. To address suspected cross-contamination and a sequencing artifact, a later analysis removed approximately 590 highly shared, low-generation-probability nucleotide sequences. A later analysis calculated a clonal expansion index for each public chain from normalized within-repertoire ranks of inferred template counts. A later analysis computed generation probabilities with a VDJ recombination model fitted to out-of-frame rearrangements, and checked the results against IGoR. A later analysis scored TCR-TCR, TCR-HLA and TCR-CMV co-occurrence with hypergeometric tests, applying a repertoire-size bias correction to TCR pairs. In a later analysis, false discovery rates were estimated by permuting HLA or CMV assignments 20 times. A later analysis grouped co-occurring TCRs with DBSCAN, adding TCRdist sequence similarity when clustering within HLA-allele-positive subsets. Co-occurrence clustering excluded repertoires with fewer than 30,000 or more than 120,000 public chains, plus five with anomalous nucleotide sharing. TCRdb took over this immuneACCESS table, retaining in-frame rearrangements with V and J assigned. Such tables are incomplete; in checked studies, under half of the missing clones stem from an unresolved V gene, and the remainder is unexplained. V, J and clone size derive from that table, while D and trimming were established from the DNA sequence. Here the sample has some 160,000 clones; around four fifths occur a single time. The leading ten clones occupy 3.4% of the sample.

The CDR3 has 12 amino acids, counting the end cysteine and phenylalanine. The kept DNA is CDR3 alone, 36 bases in frame from the first base. Taken from the germline V gene, the CDR1 and CDR2 loops are MNHEY and SVGAGI. Trimming leaves V shorter by 8 bases and J shorter by 3 bases, with the junction holding 4 bases beyond the gene matches. The cohort consisted of hundreds of healthy bone marrow donors. All cohort members were sampled while nominally healthy, although unrecorded immune exposures were likely present. The donor tested CMV seronegative and was one of the 352 seronegative cohort members. Each donor provided a peripheral blood sample, and peripheral blood mononuclear cells were used for TCR beta sequencing. The Qiagen DNeasy Blood Extraction Kit was used to extract genomic DNA from the blood cell samples. A remark on this clone: What antigen it recognizes has not been identified. One base away there is no much larger clone; base qualities are not given.

Source material: PBMCs. This clonotype originated in a male donor in good health and CMV-seronegative. Recombination connected TRBV6-5 to TRBJ2-7; TRBD1 agrees with 7 junctional bases. The CDR3 sequence is CASRDRHYEQYF. The bases are TGTGCCAGCCGGGACAGACACTACGAGCAGTACTTC.